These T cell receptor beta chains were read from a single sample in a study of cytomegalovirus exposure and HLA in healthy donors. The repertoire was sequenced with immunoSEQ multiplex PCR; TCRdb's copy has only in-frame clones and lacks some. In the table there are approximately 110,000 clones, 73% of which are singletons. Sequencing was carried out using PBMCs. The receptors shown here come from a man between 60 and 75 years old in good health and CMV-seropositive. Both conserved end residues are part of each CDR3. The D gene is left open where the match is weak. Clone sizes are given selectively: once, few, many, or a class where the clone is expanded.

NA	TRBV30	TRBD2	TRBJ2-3	TGTGCCTGGACCAAAGCGGGGGGCACAGATACGCAGTATTTT	CAWTKAGGTDTQYF
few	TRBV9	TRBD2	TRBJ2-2	TGTGCCAGCAGCGTAGGGGGACTAGCGGGGGGGCGTAGGACCGGGGAGCTGTTTTTT	CASSVGGLAGGRRTGELFF
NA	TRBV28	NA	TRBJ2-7	TGTGCCAGCAGGGGGGCCGTCCGTTACGAGCAGTACTTC	CASRGAVRYEQYF
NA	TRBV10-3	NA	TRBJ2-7	TGTGCCATCAGAAGACAGACAGGCTCCTACGAGCAGTACTTC	CAIRRQTGSYEQYF
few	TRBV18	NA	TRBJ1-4	TGTGCCAGCTCAAGGGGAATTCCAACTAATGAAAAACTGTTTTTT	CASSRGIPTNEKLFF
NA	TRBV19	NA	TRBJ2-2	TGTGCCAGTCACGACCTTCGGACAGCGAACACCGGGGAGCTGTTTTTT	CASHDLRTANTGELFF
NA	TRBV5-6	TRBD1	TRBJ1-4	TGTGCCAGCAGCTCAGTGACAGGGTACGATGAAAAACTGTTTTTT	CASSSVTGYDEKLFF
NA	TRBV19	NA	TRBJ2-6	TGTGCCAGTAGGCCCCCAGGGCGAGCCTCTGGGGCCAACGTCCTGACTTTC	CASRPPGRASGANVLTF
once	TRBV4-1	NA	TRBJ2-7	TGCGCCAGCAGCCAAGCGAGGGTGGGGACACCTCCCTACGAGCAGTACTTC	CASSQARVGTPPYEQYF
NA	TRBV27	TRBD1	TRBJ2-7	TGTGCCAGCAGTTTTCAGGACAGGGTCCACGAGCAGTACTTC	CASSFQDRVHEQYF
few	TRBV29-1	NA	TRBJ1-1	TGCAGCGTTGATTCTGGTCTTAACAGCGAAGCTTTCTTT	CSVDSGLNSEAFF
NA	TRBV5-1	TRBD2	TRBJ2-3	TGCGCCAGCAGTCGTGTCCCCACTAGCGGGGGTAGGACAGATACGCAGTATTTT	CASSRVPTSGGRTDTQYF
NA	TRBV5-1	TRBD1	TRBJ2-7	TGCGCCAGCAGCTCTGGACAGGGGGTTATCGACGAGCAGTACTTC	CASSSGQGVIDEQYF
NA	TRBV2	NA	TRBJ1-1	TGTGCCAGCAGTGTTCAGGGTAGCACTGAAGCTTTCTTT	CASSVQGSTEAFF
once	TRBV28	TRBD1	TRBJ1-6	TGTGCCAGCTTAGGAGCTACAGGGGAACGCAATTCACCCCTCCACTTT	CASLGATGERNSPLHF
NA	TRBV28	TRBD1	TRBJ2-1	TGTGCCAGCACCTCTTCGGGGTCAGGGGGCTCCTACAATGAGCAGTTCTTC	CASTSSGSGGSYNEQFF
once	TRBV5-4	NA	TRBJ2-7	TGTGCCAGCAGCTACGGACTCTACGAGCAGTACTTC	CASSYGLYEQYF
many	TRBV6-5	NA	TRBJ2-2	TGTGCCAGCGGGCAGGCGCGCCACACCGGGGAGCTGTTTTTT	CASGQARHTGELFF
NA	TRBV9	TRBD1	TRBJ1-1	TGTGCCAGCAGCGTAGTATCAGGGGGCGATACTGAAGCTTTCTTT	CASSVVSGGDTEAFF
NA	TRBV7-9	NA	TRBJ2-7	TGTGCCAGCAGCCCCTCCAGCGTAACCTACGAGCAGTACTTC	CASSPSSVTYEQYF
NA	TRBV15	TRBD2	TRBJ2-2	TGTGCCACCAGCAAATCGGCAGGGACTATCGGGGAGCTGTTTTTT	CATSKSAGTIGELFF
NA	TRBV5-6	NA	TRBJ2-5	TGTGCCAGCAGCAGGACGCGGGAAGAGACCCAGTACTTC	CASSRTREETQYF
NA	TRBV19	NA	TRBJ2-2	TGTGCCAGTAGTATAGAACAGGGGAACACCGGGGAGCTGTTTTTT	CASSIEQGNTGELFF
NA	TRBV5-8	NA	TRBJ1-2	TGTGCCAGCAGCTTGACAGGGCAATTCTATGGCTACACCTTC	CASSLTGQFYGYTF
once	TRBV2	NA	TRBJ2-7	TGTGCCAGCAGACGGGACTCCTACGAGCAGTACTTC	CASRRDSYEQYF
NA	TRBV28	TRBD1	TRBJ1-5	TGTGCCAGCAGTTTCCCTACAGGGGACGATCAGCCCCAGCATTTT	CASSFPTGDDQPQHF
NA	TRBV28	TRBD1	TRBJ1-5	TGTGCCAGCAGTGTGCCCCCGGGACAGACAAATCAGCCCCAGCATTTT	CASSVPPGQTNQPQHF
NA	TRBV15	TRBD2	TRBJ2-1	TGTGCCACCAGCAGGGGTCCGACTAGCTCGTCTGAGCAGTTCTTC	CATSRGPTSSSEQFF
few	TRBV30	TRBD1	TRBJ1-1	TGTGCCTGGATCCCGGGACAGGGTTTCCGGGGTGAAGCTTTCTTT	CAWIPGQGFRGEAFF
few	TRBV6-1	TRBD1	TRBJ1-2	TGTGCCAGCAGTGAATGGACAGGGGGTGGCTACACCTTC	CASSEWTGGGYTF
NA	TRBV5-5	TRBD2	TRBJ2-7	TGTGCCAGCTCCCGGGGACGGGAGGACTACGAGCAGTACTTC	CASSRGREDYEQYF
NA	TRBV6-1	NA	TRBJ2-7	TGTGCCAGCAGTGAAAACGAGTTTACCTACGAGCAGTACTTC	CASSENEFTYEQYF
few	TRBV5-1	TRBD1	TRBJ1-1	TGCGCCAGCAGCTTGGGAGGGACAGGGGTTACTGAAGCTTTCTTT	CASSLGGTGVTEAFF
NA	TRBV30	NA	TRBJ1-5	TGTGCCTGGAGTGTCCTAGGCGATCAGCCCCAGCATTTT	CAWSVLGDQPQHF
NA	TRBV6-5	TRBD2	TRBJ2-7	TGTGCCAGCAGTTACCGACTAGCGAGAGAGCAGTACTTC	CASSYRLAREQYF
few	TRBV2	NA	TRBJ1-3	TGTGCCAGCAGTCCTTCCAACATCCTCTCTGGAAACACCATATATTTT	CASSPSNILSGNTIYF
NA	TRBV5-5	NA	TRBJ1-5	TGTGCCAGCAGCTTGGTACCAGAGAGGCAGCCCCAGCATTTT	CASSLVPERQPQHF
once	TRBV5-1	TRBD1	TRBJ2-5	TGCGCCAGCAGCAGACTGCCTAAACCCCCGACAGGGATACAAGAGACCCAGTACTTC	CASSRLPKPPTGIQETQYF
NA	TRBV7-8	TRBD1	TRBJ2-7	TGTGCCAGCAGCTTCTTAGGGGGCGGCGAGCGGTACTTC	CASSFLGGGERYF
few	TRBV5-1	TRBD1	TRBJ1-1	TGCGCCAGCAGCTCTCCATTTGGACAGGTGAACACTGAAGCTTTCTTT	CASSSPFGQVNTEAFF
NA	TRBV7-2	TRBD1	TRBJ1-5	TGTGCCAGCAGCTCCCGGACAGGGAATAGCAATCAGCCCCAGCATTTT	CASSSRTGNSNQPQHF
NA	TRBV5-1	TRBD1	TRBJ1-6	TGCGCCAGCAGCTTGGGCAGGGGGCCATCCTATAATTCACCCCTCCACTTT	CASSLGRGPSYNSPLHF
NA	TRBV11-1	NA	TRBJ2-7	TGTGCCAGCAGCTTTTGGGCTGGGGGCCGCCCCTACGAGCAGTACTTC	CASSFWAGGRPYEQYF
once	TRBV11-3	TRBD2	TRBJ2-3	TGTGCCAGCAGCGAGATGGGGGGGGTCGGAGATACGCAGTATTTT	CASSEMGGVGDTQYF
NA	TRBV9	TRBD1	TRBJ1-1	TGTGCCAGCAGCGTAGTCCCGGACAGGGTAAACACTGAAGCTTTCTTT	CASSVVPDRVNTEAFF
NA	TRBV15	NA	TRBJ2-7	TGTGCCACCAGCAGAGATATCTCAGCGATAGCTTCCTACGAGCAGTACTTC	CATSRDISAIASYEQYF
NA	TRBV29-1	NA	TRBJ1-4	TGCAGCGGGATGACAGGAATAAATGAAAAACTGTTTTTT	CSGMTGINEKLFF
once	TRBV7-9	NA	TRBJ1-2	TGTGCCAGCAGCTTAGAGAGTTTCCCCTATGGCTACACCTTC	CASSLESFPYGYTF
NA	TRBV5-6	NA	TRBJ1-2	TGTGCCAGCAGCTTGGGCCGGAACTATGGCTACACCTTC	CASSLGRNYGYTF
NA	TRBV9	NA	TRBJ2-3	TGTGCCAGCAGCTTTTCGACAGATACAGATACGCAGTATTTT	CASSFSTDTDTQYF
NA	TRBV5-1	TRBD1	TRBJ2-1	TGCGCCAGCAGCTCTGGACAGGGGGTCCACAATGAGCAGTTCTTC	CASSSGQGVHNEQFF
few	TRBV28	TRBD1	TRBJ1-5	TGTGCCAGCACCCTAACGAGACAGGGGAGCAATCAGCCCCAGCATTTT	CASTLTRQGSNQPQHF
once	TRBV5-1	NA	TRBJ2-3	TGCGCCAGCAGCCCGACGGGGGGCACAGATACGCAGTATTTT	CASSPTGGTDTQYF
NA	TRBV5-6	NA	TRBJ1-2	TGTGCCAGCAGCCCCTCGGGATCCTATGGCTACACCTTC	CASSPSGSYGYTF
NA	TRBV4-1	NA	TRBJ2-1	TGCGCCAGCAGCCAAGATCTTGGGGGGGGCCGGGATGAGCAGTTCTTC	CASSQDLGGGRDEQFF
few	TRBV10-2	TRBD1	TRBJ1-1	TGCGCCAGCAGAACAGGGGGCTCTGGGATAAGTGTCACTGAAGCTTTCTTT	CASRTGGSGISVTEAFF
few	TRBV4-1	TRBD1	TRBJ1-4	TGCGCCAGCAGCCGTAGACAGGGTGAGGAAAAACTGTTTTTT	CASSRRQGEEKLFF
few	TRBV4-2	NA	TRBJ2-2	TGTGCCAGCAGCCAAGATCCCGGGGGAGGCGGGGAGCTGTTTTTT	CASSQDPGGGGELFF
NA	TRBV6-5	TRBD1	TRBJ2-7	TGTGCCAGCAGTTCCCCGACAGGGGGCTACGAGCAGTACTTC	CASSSPTGGYEQYF
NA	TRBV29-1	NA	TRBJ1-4	TGCAGCGTAGGACCTTCGGGGTGGGTTTCAACTAATGAAAAACTGTTTTTT	CSVGPSGWVSTNEKLFF